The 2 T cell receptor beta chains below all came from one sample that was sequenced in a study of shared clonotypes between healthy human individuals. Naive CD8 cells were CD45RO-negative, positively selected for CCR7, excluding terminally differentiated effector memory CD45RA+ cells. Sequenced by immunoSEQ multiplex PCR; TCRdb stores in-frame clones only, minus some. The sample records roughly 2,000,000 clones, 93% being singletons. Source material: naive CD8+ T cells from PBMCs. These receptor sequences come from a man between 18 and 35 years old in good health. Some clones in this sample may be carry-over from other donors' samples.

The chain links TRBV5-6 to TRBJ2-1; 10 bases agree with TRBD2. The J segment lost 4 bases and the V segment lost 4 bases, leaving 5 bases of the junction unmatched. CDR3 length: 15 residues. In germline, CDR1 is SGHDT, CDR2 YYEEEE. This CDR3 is CASSTGTSAYNEQFF. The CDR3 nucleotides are TGTGCCAGCAGCACCGGGACTAGCGCTTACAATGAGCAGTTCTTC.

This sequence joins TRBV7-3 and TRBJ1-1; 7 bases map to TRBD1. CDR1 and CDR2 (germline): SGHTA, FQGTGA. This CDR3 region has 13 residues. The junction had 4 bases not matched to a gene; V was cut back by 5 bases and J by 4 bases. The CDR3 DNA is TGTGCCAGCAGCGAAAACAGGGGCACTGAAGCTTTCTTT. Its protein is CASSENRGTEAFF.